The rows below give T cell receptor beta chains drawn from one sample of a study of identical twins. TCRdb reprocessed the 5' RACE reads with MiXCR, giving one entry per CDR3 protein. The top ten clones hold 1.5% to 2% of a sample with hundreds of thousands of distinct CDR3 sequences, roughly 6.2% of them seen once. Sequenced: naive T cells sorted from blood. The receptor set was obtained from a man between 18 and 35 years old in good health. CDR3s include the opening cysteine and the closing phenylalanine or tryptophan.

CASSPGRAGKTQYF	TRBJ2-5	TRBV12-3/TRBV12-4
CSASRWGGYNEQFF	TRBJ2-1	TRBV20-1
CASSFSGHAGFSGTRGQFF	TRBJ2-1	TRBV12-3/TRBV12-4
CASSLVRHGYTF	TRBJ1-2	TRBV12-3/TRBV12-4
CSVVRDTQYF	TRBJ2-3	TRBV29-1
CSVEEVWSMDNEQFF	TRBJ2-1	TRBV29-1
CASSTLRGGTHKRETQYF	TRBJ2-5	TRBV6-1
CSANRGNSGANVLTF	TRBJ2-6	TRBV20-1
CASSSTPGADTQYF	TRBJ2-3	TRBV5-6
CASSPSSGRGPYNEQFF	TRBJ2-1	TRBV18
CASSGMDSTTEAFF	TRBJ1-1	TRBV2
CSVVWAGGNTIYF	TRBJ1-3	TRBV29-1
CASRLRGSSYEQYF	TRBJ2-7	TRBV2
CASSFRVDLSTGELFF	TRBJ2-2	TRBV5-1
CASSLVGGTAYEQYF	TRBJ2-7	TRBV5-1
CASSFDGISGNTIYF	TRBJ1-3	TRBV6-5
CASSLPRTGGRWAPLHF	TRBJ1-6	TRBV12-3/TRBV12-4
CASSSEGSGANVLTF	TRBJ2-6	TRBV28
CASSQVQGRQPQHF	TRBJ1-5	TRBV3-1
CASSSGQQVVAFF	TRBJ1-1	TRBV7-8
CASSPGLNSGAMYNEQFF	TRBJ2-1	TRBV11-1
CAWGDYGRGEQFF	TRBJ2-1	TRBV30
CAISEWQGVQPQHF	TRBJ1-5	TRBV10-3
CASSQEGLTGEAFF	TRBJ1-1	TRBV3-1
CASSLGNTGELFF	TRBJ2-2	TRBV5-1
CASGFRETQYF	TRBJ2-5	TRBV12-5
CASSNPGQWDSNQPQHF	TRBJ1-5	TRBV21-1
CASREWGYNQPQHF	TRBJ1-5	TRBV6-1
CASSLRGGEAFF	TRBJ1-1	TRBV28
CASSRPGGETQYF	TRBJ2-5	TRBV5-6
CSAPAPYEQYF	TRBJ2-7	TRBV20-1
CASGKTVSGANVLTF	TRBJ2-6	TRBV6-4
CATLDPGEINIQYF	TRBJ2-4	TRBV10-3
CASSLEWSGLGDYGYTF	TRBJ1-2	TRBV5-5
CASSFSSGLAGVAFWNEQFF	TRBJ2-1	TRBV28